This T cell receptor beta chain stems from a study of blood T cell repertoires in COVID-19. Study information: Material from acute and convalescent COVID-19 was sourced from the United States, Italy and Spain. PBMCs, B-cell-depleted T cells, or T cells were the source of the cDNA or gDNA that made up the material.

Assay: immunoSEQ multiplex PCR; the TCRdb copy retains only in-frame clones and omits some. The sample includes almost 85,000 clones, approximately 82% of them seen just once. CDR3 size: 15 residues. V shed 1 base and J 1 base; nucleotides not matched to a gene: 1. CDR1 SGDLS and CDR2 YYNGEE come from the germline V gene. Sample: peripheral blood. The chain carries TRBV9 and TRBJ2-1; 8 bases are shared with TRBD2. This receptor was obtained from a man aged 80 or over with active or convalescent COVID-19. The CDR3 sequence: CASSVSGGSYNEQFF. DNA for the CDR3: TGTGCCAGCAGCGTAAGCGGGGGATCCTACAATGAGCAGTTCTTC.